Sequencing of this T cell receptor (beta chain) was carried out in a study of shared clonotypes between healthy human individuals (dated by TCRdb to about 2020). The study in broad terms: A few men and a couple of women, aged 18 to 49 years, made up the cohort. For each donor, CD4 naive and CD4 memory were each given three plates, CD8 naive was given two plates, and CD8 memory was given one plate. To estimate repertoire size and how much clonotype sharing occurs between individuals, the study deeply sequenced the blood TCR repertoires of 4 to 6 healthy adults. To increase sequencing depth and limit assay-specific biases, different laboratories used diverse techniques to prepare libraries and sequence TCR repertoires. Between about 0.9 and 9 billion PBMCs per donor were obtained by leukapheresis.

Concerning this clone: Its antigen is currently not known. Relative to the germline gene, one junction end is altered; a read error may explain this.

From cysteine to phenylalanine, the CDR3 is 15 amino acids long. Solely the CDR3 DNA is kept, with 45 bases framed from the first base. CDR1 and CDR2 were assigned from the germline V gene as SGHDT and YYEEEE. CD8 naive samples were obtained by positive selection for CCR7 among CD45RO-negative cells, yielding a CD45RA+CCR7+ population from which TemRA cells were excluded. The donors were healthy, HIV-negative adults who had no recently reported acute infections or vaccinations. All donors were Caucasian adults living in Nashville, Tennessee, USA. Blood was collected by leukapheresis, and PBMCs were isolated by Ficoll-Histopaque density gradient centrifugation and then cryopreserved in liquid nitrogen vapor phase. Analytical flow cytometry was used to check the purity and quantity of each magnetically sorted T cell population. From each sorted fraction, genomic DNA was isolated and quantified by UV absorbance on a Nanodrop 2000c.

Summary of the overall study and its limitations: Incomplete sequencing was indicated by rarefaction of sorted-subset datasets, despite the large sequencing depth. The small number of donors limited the genetic and exposure-history diversity represented. Sampling was restricted to blood, and TCR repertoires in tissues likely differ from the TCR repertoires found in blood. Compared with non-shared clonotypes, clonotypes shared by all four sorted-subset donors had higher generation probabilities. Pairwise subsampling led to the expectation that sequencing depth would affect the degree of clonotype sharing among donors. Larger estimated clonotype richness was generally found for naive subsets than for memory subsets. About 5% of naive CD4, more than 3% of naive CD8, about 2.4% of memory CD4, and 0.4% of memory CD8 clonotypes were shared across several donors.

Using the deep immunoSEQ assay, multiplex PCR amplified TCR CDR3 regions from genomic DNA. Genomic DNA extracted from each cell subset was distributed evenly over all wells of several immunoSEQ 96-well plates, and each plate served as one replicate. For sorted subsets, each replicate PCR was loaded with 150 to 250 ng genomic DNA, equivalent to 30,000 to 35,000 T cell genomes. Purified libraries were quantified with a Qubit 3.0 fluorometer, sized on a Bioanalyzer 2100, and re-quantified with the KAPA Library Quantification kit. Every immunoSEQ 96-well plate was sequenced on a separate single-read 150-cycle Illumina NextSeq 550 flow cell. Regarding the original processing steps: The immunoSEQ output contained only junctional sequences without quality scores, so filtering could not match that applied to full-length reads. Sequences were annotated with PyIR, a Python wrapper for IgBLAST v1.9, using IMGT germline references to assign V/J genes and CDR3. Reads were removed for weak V/J assignments (E-value above 1e-6), missing CDR3, stop codons, out-of-frame junctions, or ambiguous translated residues. V3J clonotypes were defined by identical inferred V gene, J gene, and CDR3 amino acid sequence. To compute the percentage overlap between repertoires, the number of shared unique clonotypes was divided by the size of the smaller repertoire. Three approaches were used to assess repertoire richness: RTK rarefaction, the Chao1 estimator, and Recon v2.1 estimates of unobserved clonotypes. Generation probabilities were computed with OLGA for all TCRbeta clonotypes obtained by the gDNA method from four donors. The immuneACCESS repertoire file appears here via TCRdb, limited to in-frame rearrangements. These files lack a portion of the clones; in checked studies, under half of the deficit traces to unresolved V genes, and the cause of the others is not known. Clonal size and the V and J genes are those of that table, whereas D and trimming came from the DNA. The sample yields about 800,000 clones; about 96% were counted once. Less than 0.25% of the sample goes to the ten largest clones.

The sample consisted of naive CD8+ T cells sorted from blood. In the paper's terms, the cell subset or site label means: CD45RA+CCR7+. This chain is built from TRBV5-6 and TRBJ1-2; the D segment cannot be called with confidence. This sequence originates from a man aged 25 to 40 in good health. The sequenced DNA is TGTGCCAGCAGCTTGGAACTTCCTGGAAACTATGGCCACACCTTC. Its protein reads: CASSLELPGNYGHTF. With the portions outside the CDR3 filled from the reference TRBV5-6 and TRBJ1-2 genes, the complete variable region becomes DAGVTQSPTHLIKTRGQQVTLRCSPKSGHDTVSWYQQALGQGPQFIFQYYEEEERQRGNFPDRFSGHQFPNYSSELNVNALLLGDSALYLCASSLELPGNYGHTFGSGTRLTVV.